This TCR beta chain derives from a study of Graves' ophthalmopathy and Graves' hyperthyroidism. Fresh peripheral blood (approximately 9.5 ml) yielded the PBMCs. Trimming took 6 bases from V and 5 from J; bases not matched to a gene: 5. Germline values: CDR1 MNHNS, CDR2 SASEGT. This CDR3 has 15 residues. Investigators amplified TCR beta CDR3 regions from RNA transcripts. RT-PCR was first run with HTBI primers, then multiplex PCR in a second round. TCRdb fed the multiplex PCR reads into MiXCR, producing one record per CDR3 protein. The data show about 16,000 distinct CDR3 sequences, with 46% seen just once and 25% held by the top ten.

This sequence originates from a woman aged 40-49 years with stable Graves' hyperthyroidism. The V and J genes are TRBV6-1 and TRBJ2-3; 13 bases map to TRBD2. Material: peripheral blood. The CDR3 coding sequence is TGTGCCAGCAGGCCGGGACTAGCGGGGAGAGATACGCAGTATTTT. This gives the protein CASRPGLAGRDTQYF.